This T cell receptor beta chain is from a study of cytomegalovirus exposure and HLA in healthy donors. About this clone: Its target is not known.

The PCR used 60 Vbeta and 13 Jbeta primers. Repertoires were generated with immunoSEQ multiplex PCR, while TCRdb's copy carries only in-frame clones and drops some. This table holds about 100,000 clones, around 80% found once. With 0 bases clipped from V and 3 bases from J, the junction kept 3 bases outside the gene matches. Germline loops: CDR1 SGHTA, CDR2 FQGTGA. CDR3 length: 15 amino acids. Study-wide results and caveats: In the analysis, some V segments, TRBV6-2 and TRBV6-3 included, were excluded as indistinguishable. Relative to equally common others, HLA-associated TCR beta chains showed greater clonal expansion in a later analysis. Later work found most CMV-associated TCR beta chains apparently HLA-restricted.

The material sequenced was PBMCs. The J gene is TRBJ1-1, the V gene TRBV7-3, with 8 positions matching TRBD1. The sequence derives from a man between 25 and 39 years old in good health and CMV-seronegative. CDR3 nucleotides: TGTGCCAGCAGCTTAACACAGGGGGGGCACACTGAAGCTTTCTTT. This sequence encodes CASSLTQGGHTEAFF.